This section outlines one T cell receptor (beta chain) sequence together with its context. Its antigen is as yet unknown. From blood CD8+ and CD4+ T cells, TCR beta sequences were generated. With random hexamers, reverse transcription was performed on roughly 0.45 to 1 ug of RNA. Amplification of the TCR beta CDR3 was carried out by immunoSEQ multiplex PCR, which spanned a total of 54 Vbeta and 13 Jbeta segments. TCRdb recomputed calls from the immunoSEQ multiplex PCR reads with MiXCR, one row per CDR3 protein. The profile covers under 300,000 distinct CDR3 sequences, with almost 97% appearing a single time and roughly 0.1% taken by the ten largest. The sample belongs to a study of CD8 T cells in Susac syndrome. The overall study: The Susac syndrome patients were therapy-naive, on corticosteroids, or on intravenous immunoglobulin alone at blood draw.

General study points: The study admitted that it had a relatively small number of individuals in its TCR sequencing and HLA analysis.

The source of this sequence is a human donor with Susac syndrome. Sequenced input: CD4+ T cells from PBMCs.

The DNA for the CDR3 is TGTGCCAGCAGTTTTAGTCCGGGCGAGCAGACCCAGTACTTC. Residues: CASSFSPGEQTQYF. The chain couples TRBV28 to TRBJ2-5; no definite D call. The CDR3 totals 14 residues. V lost 3 bases and J lost 6, with 14 bases in between. Germline CDR1 MDHEN, CDR2 SYDVKM.